A selection of T cell receptor beta chains follows, all from one sample in a study of blood T cell repertoires in COVID-19. Data came from immunoSEQ multiplex PCR; TCRdb stores just in-frame clones and leaves some out. The sample consists of hundreds of thousands of clones, 75% to 90% of them appearing once. Sequenced material: peripheral blood. These receptors all stem from a man aged 18 to 30 with active or convalescent COVID-19. Both conserved end residues are trimmed from each CDR3. The size of a clone is reported for some rows only, either as once, few or many, or as a class for expanded clones.

TRBJ2-7	few	TRBV2	ASVGHDLLEQY
TRBJ2-3	-	TRBV28	ASSLLIPSGRPDTQY
TRBJ1-4	-	TRBV18	ASSQTDSNEKLF
TRBJ2-4	-	TRBV11-3	ASSLAAGPEFIQY
TRBJ2-2	few	TRBV28	ASRPKRWTGELF
TRBJ2-5	-	TRBV9	ASSVRLAGIQETQY
TRBJ1-1	-	TRBV9	ASSVDYRGTEAF
TRBJ1-3	-	TRBV9	ASSAGPGQGTGNTIY
TRBJ1-2	-	TRBV5-1	ASSLYRDDYGYT
TRBJ1-1	-	TRBV15	ATSRDRGRKGETEAF
TRBJ2-3	few	TRBV7-6	ASSNGLAGDTDTQY
TRBJ1-4	-	TRBV15	ATSRVGVATNEKLF
TRBJ2-7	few	TRBV10-2	ASRTDYEQY
TRBJ1-6	-	TRBV7-9	ASSLRGQGVFR
TRBJ2-7	-	TRBV6-6	ASSGTGGHEQY
TRBJ1-5	-	TRBV27	ASGQGGQPQH
TRBJ1-4	few	TRBV2	ASSGMPNEKLF
TRBJ2-1	-	TRBV6-1	ASSEGRQGSSYNEQF
TRBJ2-2	once	TRBV7-9	ASSLWDLDTGELF
TRBJ1-5	once	TRBV15	ATSRDIGKGGGSNQPQH
TRBJ1-5	-	TRBV12-5	ASGLVLYEYSNQPQH
TRBJ2-1	-	TRBV9	ASSALQGNEQF
TRBJ1-1	-	TRBV6-2/TRBV6-3	ASSSPQKMNTEAF
TRBJ2-7	once	TRBV23-1	ASSQPTGSYEQY
TRBJ2-1	once	TRBV24-1	ATSDLWTSGNNEQF
TRBJ1-1	-	TRBV7-9	ASSARWWEGTTEAF
TRBJ2-5	-	TRBV10-3	AISSRAIPGAGFGETQY
TRBJ2-7	-	TRBV19	ASSATFPGQGVHKQY
TRBJ1-4	-	TRBV6-1	ASSEALRLAEKLF
TRBJ2-7	-	TRBV28	ASSLRGQYPYEQY
TRBJ1-3	-	TRBV6-1	ASSEVRQGKGNTIY
TRBJ2-1	-	TRBV18	ASSRGRENEQF
TRBJ1-1	few	TRBV6-5	ASSYGRATEAF
TRBJ1-6	-	TRBV6-2/TRBV6-3	ASSYSPGGYSPLH
TRBJ2-3	-	TRBV9	ASSVAGNTDTQY
TRBJ1-1	-	TRBV2	ASSQGLAEAF
TRBJ2-7	-	TRBV7-9	ASSGQVYEQY
TRBJ1-1	-	TRBV9	ASSESTGGTEAF
TRBJ2-7	-	TRBV5-1	ASKAGGNEQY
TRBJ1-2	few	TRBV6-5	ASSPREGYGYT
TRBJ1-1	-	TRBV28	ASSFQQGVNTEAF